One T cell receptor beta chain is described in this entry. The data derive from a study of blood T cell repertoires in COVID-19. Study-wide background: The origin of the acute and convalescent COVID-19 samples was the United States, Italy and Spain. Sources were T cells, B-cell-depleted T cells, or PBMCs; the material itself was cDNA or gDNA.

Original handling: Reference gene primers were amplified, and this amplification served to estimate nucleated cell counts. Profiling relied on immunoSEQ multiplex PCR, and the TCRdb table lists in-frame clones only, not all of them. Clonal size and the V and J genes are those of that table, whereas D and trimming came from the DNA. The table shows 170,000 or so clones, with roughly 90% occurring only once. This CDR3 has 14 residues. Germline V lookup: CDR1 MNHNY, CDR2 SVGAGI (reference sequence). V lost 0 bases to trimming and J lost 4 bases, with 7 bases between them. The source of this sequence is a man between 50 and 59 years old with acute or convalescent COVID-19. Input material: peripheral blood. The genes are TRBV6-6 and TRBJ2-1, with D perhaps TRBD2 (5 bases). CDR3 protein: CASSYSREYNEQFF. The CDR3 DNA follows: TGTGCCAGCAGTTACTCCCGGGAATACAATGAGCAGTTCTTC.